The T cell receptor (beta chain) described here comes from a study of cytomegalovirus exposure and HLA in healthy donors. Study-level information: A subsequent analysis stated that the 120 or so validation repertoires were run on the same platform as the roughly 710 first-cohort repertoires. Overall study findings and caveats: High specificity and sensitivity for cytomegalovirus status were reported for the classifier. The study flagged about 150 TCR beta chains as cytomegalovirus-associated.

Donors were drawn from the approximately 120-subject validation cohort, separate from the roughly 670-subject first cohort. Some clones are missing from TCRdb's copy, which holds only in-frame ones; the method was immunoSEQ multiplex PCR. The profile shows about 240,000 clones, 70% to 90% of them singletons. In regard to this clone: Antigen specificity is unknown.

CDR1 is SGHNT and CDR2 is YYREEE in the germline V gene (reference sequence). This CDR3 spans 14 amino acids. Trimming left V 0 bases short and J 3 bases short, with 7 bases between. The TCR sequence derives from a woman in her twenties or thirties in good health and CMV-seropositive. The chain joins TRBV5-4 to TRBJ1-5; no clear D. Sequenced input: PBMCs. The chain's CDR3 is CASSLAGVNQPQHF. CDR3 coding DNA: TGTGCCAGCAGCTTGGCCGGGGTCAATCAGCCCCAGCATTTT.